The 20 T cell receptor beta chains in this list originate from one sample, sequenced in a study of post-analysis software for immune sequencing data. Study outcomes and limitations: When patients were compared with controls, a handful of TRBV segments were more frequent, TRBV5-6, TRBV5-1 and TRBV20-1 among them.

Tagging with unique molecular identifiers was a feature of the TCR beta cDNA libraries. In TCRdb, the PCR reads were re-called with MiXCR into one record per CDR3 protein. The data contain about 400,000 distinct CDR3 sequences, around 37% of them seen just once; the ten biggest clones take up roughly 13%. These receptors' targets are unknown. Sequences were obtained from blood. The receptors stem from a girl aged 10 to 17 with multiple sclerosis.

The chain employs TRBV6-6 and TRBJ2-3; no firm D call. The germline V gene has CDR1 MNHNY and CDR2 SVGAGI (reference sequence). V lost 5 bases and J lost 3, with 18 bases in between. The CDR3 length is 16 residues. The CDR3: CASSEDALVGTDTQYF. CDR3 sequence (DNA): TGTGCCAGCAGTGAGGACGCGCTAGTCGGTACAGATACGCAGTATTTT.

The genes are TRBV6-6 and TRBJ1-1; no clear D. From germline, CDR1 is MNHNY and CDR2 SVGAGI (reference sequence). V dropped 6 bases and J dropped 4 bases, with 18 bases sitting between them. The CDR3 has 15 amino acids. CDR3 in amino acids: CASSTIWGEGTEAFF. The CDR3 DNA is TGTGCCAGCAGCACCATTTGGGGTGAGGGCACTGAAGCTTTCTTT.

J is TRBJ2-5 and V is TRBV29-1; D gene unclear. The CDR3 extends over 14 amino acids. Deletions cut 2 bases from V and 4 bases from J, with 14 bases between. Germline assignment: CDR1 SQVTM and CDR2 ANQGSEA. The chain's CDR3 is CSVELPGSLETQYF. The CDR3 nucleotides are TGCAGCGTTGAACTACCAGGCTCCCTAGAGACCCAGTACTTC. The whole variable domain, remainder taken from reference TRBV29-1 and TRBJ2-5, is SAVISQKPSRDICQRGTSLTIQCQVDSQVTMMFWYRQQPGQSLTLIATANQGSEATYESGFVIDKFPISRPNLTFSTLTVSNMSPEDSSIYLCSVELPGSLETQYFGPGTRLLVL.

This clonotype was recorded a few times. J is TRBJ2-7 and V is TRBV7-2; D unresolved. The germline CDR1 and CDR2 sequences are SGHTA and FQGNSA. The V end was cut by 3 bases, the J end by 3 bases, with 9 bases between. The CDR3 has 13 amino acids. The DNA of the CDR3 is TGTGCCAGCAGCTTTGGCGCATTCTACGAGCAGTACTTC. Translation: CASSFGAFYEQYF. The whole variable domain, filled in from reference TRBV7-2 and TRBJ2-7, reads GAGVSQSPSNKVTEKGKDVELRCDPISGHTALYWYRQSLGQGLEFLIYFQGNSAPDKSGLPSDRFSAERTGGSVSTLTIQRTQQEDSAVYLCASSFGAFYEQYFGPGTRLTVT.

This clonotype was found a few times. This chain links TRBV11-2 with TRBJ2-7; D remains ambiguous. Germline V gene sequence: CDR1 SGHAT, CDR2 FQNNGV. V lost 4 bases and J lost 1, with 23 bases in between. The CDR3 has 18 residues. DNA for the CDR3: TGTGCCAGCAGCTCCGGTCCGGACGGCCGAGATTTTTCCTACGAGCAGTACTTC. Translation gives CASSSGPDGRDFSYEQYF.

This clonotype was recorded many times. The rearrangement joins TRBV12-3 or TRBV12-4 to TRBJ2-1, with 9 bases lining up with TRBD2. The CDR3 is 15 amino acids. The V gene end was trimmed by 2 bases and the J gene end by 7 bases; junction bases not matched to a gene: 6. CDR3 loop: CASSLTSGGSNEQFF. In nucleotides, the CDR3 is TGTGCCAGCAGTTTAACCAGCGGGGGGAGTAATGAGCAGTTCTTC.

This clonotype was observed a handful of times. The chain recombines TRBV12-3 or TRBV12-4 with TRBJ2-3, with D unresolved. The CDR3 covers 14 residues. Trimming removed 1 base at V and 0 bases at J, with 5 bases between. CDR3 sequence (DNA): TGTGCCAGCAGTTTAGAACAGAGCACAGATACGCAGTATTTT. Translating it yields CASSLEQSTDTQYF.

The J gene is TRBJ2-3, the V gene TRBV5-1, with D possibly TRBD1 on 6 matching bases. Trimming cost V 4 bases and J 4 bases, with 13 bases left between them. CDR3 length: 14 amino acids. Germline V gene sequence: CDR1 SGHRS, CDR2 YFSETQ. The CDR3, as DNA: TGCGCCAGCAGCCCCCTGCAGGGGTCAGATACGCAGTATTTT. Its protein product is CASSPLQGSDTQYF.

This clonotype was seen only once. The V gene is TRBV15, the J gene TRBJ1-1; the D is unclear. The germline V and J ends were trimmed by 6 bases and 1 base, with 9 bases remaining between them. This CDR3 has 13 residues. Germline V gene sequence: CDR1 LNHNV, CDR2 YYDKDF (reference sequence). CDR3 protein: CATSDGENTEAFF. The CDR3 DNA reads TGTGCCACCAGTGACGGGGAGAACACTGAAGCTTTCTTT.

V usage is TRBV24-1 and J usage is TRBJ1-1, with 8 bases matching TRBD1. The CDR3 consists of 17 residues. Germline values: CDR1 KGHDR, CDR2 SFDVKD. V lost 7 bases and J lost 0; bases outside the gene matches: 12. CDR3 sequence (DNA): TGTGCCACCAGCGGGACAGGCCCGCTACAAATGAACACTGAAGCTTTCTTT. Its translation is CATSGTGPLQMNTEAFF.

The chain has TRBV10-3 and TRBJ2-1; the match to TRBD2 covers 16 bases. V was pared by 6 bases and J by 2 bases, with 7 bases of the junction left unmatched. This CDR3 spans 18 amino acids. Germline V lookup: CDR1 ENHRY, CDR2 SYGVKD. In nucleotides, the CDR3 is TGTGCCATCAGCCAGGGACTAGCGGGGGGGTTCACCTACAATGAGCAGTTCTTC. It yields the protein CAISQGLAGGFTYNEQFF.

This clonotype was detected only a few times. The V call is TRBV2, the J call TRBJ2-2, with D uncertain. The V gene's germline CDR1 is SNHLY and CDR2 FYNNEI. This CDR3 comprises 11 residues. Trimming removed 6 bases from V and 5 bases from J, with 4 bases in between. The DNA of the CDR3 is TGTGCCAGCAGACAAACCGGGGAGCTGTTTTTT. This sequence encodes CASRQTGELFF. Complete variable domain (other parts from reference TRBV2 and TRBJ2-2): EPEVTQTPSHQVTQMGQEVILRCVPISNHLYFYWYRQILGQKVEFLVSFYNNEISEKSEIFDDQFSVERPDGSNFTLKIRSTKLEDSAMYFCASRQTGELFFGEGSRLTVL.

The chain carries TRBV20-1 and TRBJ2-7; D unclear. The CDR3 is made up of 16 amino acids. With 0 bases removed from V and 3 bases from J, the gap between germline ends came to 18 bases. The germline CDR1 and CDR2 sequences are DFQATT and SNEGSKA (reference sequence). This chain's CDR3 is CSARDKSQRALYEQYF. The CDR3 region has the DNA TGCAGTGCTAGAGATAAGAGCCAGCGCGCCCTCTACGAGCAGTACTTC.

The sample holds a few counts of this clonotype. This rearrangement joins TRBV6-6 to TRBJ1-2, with D tentatively TRBD1 (5 bases). V dropped 7 bases and J dropped 6 bases, with 21 bases sitting between them. The CDR3 consists of 15 residues. Germline V gene data show CDR1 as MNHNY and CDR2 as SVGAGI (reference sequence). CDR3 protein: CASITHGTGRDGYTF. CDR3 coding DNA: TGTGCCAGCATCACCCACGGGACTGGGAGGGATGGCTACACCTTC.

The chain combines TRBV20-1 with TRBJ2-1, with 7 bases fitting TRBD1. CDR3 size: 16 residues. V shed 0 bases, J shed 1 base, and the junction held 6 bases outside the gene matches. From germline, CDR1 is DFQATT and CDR2 SNEGSKA (reference sequence). The CDR3 DNA reads TGCAGTGCTAGAGATCCCAGGGGGAAGTCCTACAATGAGCAGTTCTTC. Protein product: CSARDPRGKSYNEQFF.

This clonotype has just a few counts. The V gene is TRBV11-3, the J gene TRBJ2-1; D might be TRBD1 or TRBD2, each matching 5 bases. V lost 5 bases to trimming and J lost 7 bases, with 9 bases between them. The CDR3 runs 12 residues. Germline V gives CDR1 SGHNT, CDR2 YENEEA. In DNA form, the CDR3 reads TGTGCCAGCAGCGAGGGGACGAATGAGCAGTTCTTC. It codes for CASSEGTNEQFF.

V and J are TRBV7-2 and TRBJ1-2; D is possibly TRBD1 (5 bases). Germline assignment: CDR1 SGHTA and CDR2 FQGNSA. The CDR3 consists of 15 residues. The V and J ends lost 1 base and 8 bases respectively, with 17 bases between them. CDR3 nucleotide sequence: TGTGCCAGCAGCTTAGAATGGGTCGGGGGAGGAGGCTACACCTTC. It encodes CASSLEWVGGGGYTF.

The gene calls are TRBV5-1 and TRBJ2-6, with 11 bases lining up with TRBD2. The CDR3 runs 18 residues. The V and J ends lost 0 bases and 3 bases, in that order; junction bases with no gene match: 5. Germline V gives CDR1 SGHRS, CDR2 YFSETQ. The CDR3 DNA follows: TGCGCCAGCAGCTTGGCCCTAGCGGGGGGTGTTGGGGCCAACGTCCTGACTTTC. Protein sequence: CASSLALAGGVGANVLTF. Together with reference TRBV5-1 and TRBJ2-6, the CDR3 gives the full variable domain: KAGVTQTPRYLIKTRGQQVTLSCSPISGHRSVSWYQQTPGQGLQFLFEYFSETQRNKGNFPGRFSGRQFSNSRSEMNVSTLELGDSALYLCASSLALAGGVGANVLTFGAGSRLTVL.

In its sample, this clonotype was seen a few times. This chain connects TRBV28 to TRBJ2-7, with TRBD1 identical over 10 bases. The CDR3 extends over 15 amino acids. Germline loops: CDR1 MDHEN, CDR2 SYDVKM. V lost 10 bases and J lost 5; bases outside the gene matches: 14. The CDR3 DNA reads TGTGCCACCAATAGAGCCCGGACAGGGGGTCACGAGCAGTACTTC. Translating gives CATNRARTGGHEQYF.

The chain combines TRBV20-1 with TRBJ2-3, with D possibly called TRBD1 or TRBD2 (6 bases each). There are 15 residues in the CDR3. Per the germline V gene, CDR1 is DFQATT and CDR2 is SNEGSKA (reference sequence). Trimming removed 0 bases at V and 4 bases at J, with 14 bases between. The CDR3 coding sequence is TGCAGTGCTAGAGATGGGGGGCGCTTTGCAGATACGCAGTATTTT. Its protein is CSARDGGRFADTQYF.